The T cell receptor (beta chain) under discussion was sequenced for a study of T-cell memory formation after mild COVID-19. Study information: TCR clusters mostly belonged to single donors. Study results and caveats: Chiefly within CM and EM were the contracting CD4+ clones; CD8+ ones were within EMRA.

In regard to this clonotype: Its antigen is not identified.

Trimming cost V 7 bases and J 1 base, with 17 bases left between them. CDR1 DFQATT and CDR2 SNEGSKA come from the germline V gene (reference sequence). The CDR3 loop spans 14 amino acids. The 5'RACE method, run with constant-segment primers, produced TCR alpha and TCR beta cDNA libraries (carrying sample barcodes and UMIs). TCRdb itself ran the 5' RACE reads through MiXCR, one entry per CDR3 protein. The sample lists about 260,000 distinct CDR3 sequences, around 15% seen once, with 20% to 25% in the top ten. The chain employs TRBV20-1 and TRBJ2-7; no firm D call. Sequencing was done on a sample of PBMCs or a T cell subset sorted from them (not recorded which). This sequence originates from a man aged 18-30 years who had mild COVID-19 (a few samples of this study predate the infection). Cell type and time point are not known. The CDR3, as DNA: TGCAGTGTATCCGGGCCCCGCAGTTCCTACGAGCAGTACGTC. Translation: CSVSGPRSSYEQYV.